This T cell receptor beta chain was identified in a study of CD4+ T cells in melanoma. Study results and caveats: Reportedly, melanoma neoantigen-specific CD4+ T cells showed varied differentiation states. A reported correlation linked neoantigen-specific CD4+ T cells to CD8+, macrophage and B cell function.

Trimming took off 3 bases at V and 14 bases at J, with 14 bases between the two ends. Germline values: CDR1 GTSNPN, CDR2 SVGIG (reference sequence). The CDR3 sequence is 12 residues long. The method was immunoSEQ multiplex PCR; TCRdb's version includes in-frame clones alone and lacks a portion of them. This sample has about 18,000 clones, with 81% found just once. This clone has a handful of counts. Its antigen is as yet unknown. The chain combines TRBV30 with TRBJ1-6; no reliable D call. The source is a human donor with melanoma. Sequences were obtained from cells from a culture (not recorded whether cultured in vitro). The CDR3 protein is CAWSVGPASLHF. The CDR3 DNA reads as TGTGCCTGGAGCGTAGGGCCGGCGTCCCTCCACTTT. The complete variable domain, with remaining parts taken from reference TRBV30 and TRBJ1-6, reads SQTIHQWPATLVQPVGSPLSLECTVEGTSNPNLYWYRQAAGRGLQLLFYSVGIGQISSEVPQNLSASRPQDRQFILSSKKLLLSDSGFYLCAWSVGPASLHFGNGTRLTVT.